Shown below are 20 T cell receptor beta chains from a single sample sequenced in a study of T cells in Graves' hyperthyroidism and ophthalmopathy. RNA transcripts gave rise to amplified TCR beta CDR3 regions. Using the HTBI primer set, a first-round RT-PCR was run on the TCR CDR3. TCRdb called the multiplex PCR reads again in MiXCR, with one record for every CDR3 protein. The table has around 620,000 distinct CDR3 sequences, just over 45% seen once. Material for sequencing was peripheral blood or thyroid tissue (not recorded which). These receptor sequences come from an adult woman with Graves' disease, either hyperthyroidism or ophthalmopathy (not recorded which).

The table lists this clonotype with many counts. The V and J genes are TRBV24-1 and TRBJ1-1; D uncertain. CDR3 length equals 13 residues. Germline V gene lookup returns CDR1 KGHDR and CDR2 SFDVKD. Trimming shortened V by 4 bases and J by 4 bases, and 9 bases separated the two germline ends. The CDR3 reads CATSDPRTTEAFF. Here the CDR3 DNA reads TGTGCCACCAGTGACCCCCGGACCACTGAAGCTTTCTTT.

The chain combines TRBV7-8 with TRBJ2-7, with D possibly matching TRBD1 (6 bases). Trimming cost V 7 bases and J 2 bases, with 18 bases left between them. The CDR3 sequence is 15 residues long. Germline lookup yields CDR1 SGHVS and CDR2 FQNEAQ. The CDR3 spells CASIPVTGRAYEQYF. For the CDR3, the DNA is TGTGCCAGCATACCGGTGACAGGTCGGGCCTACGAGCAGTACTTC.

The gene calls are TRBV29-1 and TRBJ2-2; D is uncertain. V lost 6 bases and J lost 3, with 2 bases in between. Germline V gene data show CDR1 as SQVTM and CDR2 as ANQGSEA. The CDR3 spans 10 residues. This CDR3 reads CSVDTGELFF. CDR3 coding DNA: TGCAGCGTCGACACCGGGGAGCTGTTTTTT.

This clonotype was observed many times. This chain links TRBV5-1 with TRBJ2-7; D might be TRBD1 (5 bases). CDR3 length: 15 residues. Germline values: CDR1 SGHRS, CDR2 YFSETQ. V lost 0 bases, J lost 0 bases, and 10 bases lay in between. The CDR3 reads CASSLEGAHSYEQYF. The CDR3 region has the DNA TGCGCCAGCAGCTTGGAAGGGGCTCACTCCTACGAGCAGTACTTC.

The V and J genes are TRBV10-3 and TRBJ1-6; 7 bases are shared with TRBD1. CDR3 length: 14 residues. V was pared by 7 bases and J by 7 bases, with 7 bases of the junction left unmatched. CDR1 and CDR2 from the germline V gene are ENHRY and SYGVKD. CDR3 nucleotide sequence: TGTGCCATCACCGAAGACAGGGCGAATTCACCCCTCCACTTT. This translates into CAITEDRANSPLHF.

This clonotype was counted a few times. The CDR3 is CASSRLAGEGETQYF. As DNA, the CDR3 is TGTGCCAGCAGTCGACTAGCGGGAGAGGGAGAGACCCAGTACTTC. The chain carries TRBV25-1 and TRBJ2-5; 12 bases align to TRBD2. The germline V gene has CDR1 MGHDK and CDR2 SYGVNS. The CDR3 spans 15 residues. V shed 5 bases, J shed 4 bases, and the junction held 5 bases outside the gene matches.

In this sample, this clonotype turned up many times. The chain has TRBV5-1 and TRBJ1-1, with D unclear. The germline V and J ends were trimmed by 3 bases and 1 base, with 13 bases remaining between them. Germline loops: CDR1 SGHRS, CDR2 YFSETQ. CDR3 length: 15 amino acids. The CDR3 DNA reads as TGCGCCAGCAGCTACCGGTCCGGAGGGAACACTGAAGCTTTCTTT. It yields the protein CASSYRSGGNTEAFF. Complete variable domain (other parts from reference TRBV5-1 and TRBJ1-1): KAGVTQTPRYLIKTRGQQVTLSCSPISGHRSVSWYQQTPGQGLQFLFEYFSETQRNKGNFPGRFSGRQFSNSRSEMNVSTLELGDSALYLCASSYRSGGNTEAFFGQGTRLTVV.

Concerning this clonotype itself: Since no conserved phenylalanine or tryptophan closes the CDR3, a read error is the likely cause. This chain joins TRBV7-9 and TRBJ1-5; D is unclear. Looked up from germline, CDR1 is SEHNR and CDR2 is FQNEAQ (reference sequence). The ends were cut back, 1 base at V and 9 bases at J, with 16 bases in the middle. This CDR3 contains 15 residues. CDR3 region: CASSLVFIQDRPQHL. Here the CDR3 DNA reads TGTGCCAGCAGCTTAGTCTTTATCCAAGATCGGCCCCAGCATCTT.

This clonotype was recorded many times. J is TRBJ2-7 and V is TRBV9; 14 nucleotides agree with TRBD2. CDR3 length: 14 residues. Looked up from germline, CDR1 is SGDLS and CDR2 is YYNGEE. With 4 bases clipped from V and 9 bases from J, the junction kept 6 bases outside the gene matches. CDR3 loop: CASSTGLAGVGQYF. The CDR3 nucleotides are TGTGCCAGCAGCACGGGACTAGCGGGAGTTGGGCAGTACTTC.

This chain links TRBV7-2 with TRBJ2-7; a possible D gene is TRBD1 (6 bases). With 2 bases removed from V and 5 bases from J, the gap between germline ends came to 13 bases. Germline V gene lookup returns CDR1 SGHTA and CDR2 FQGNSA. The CDR3 runs 14 residues. Here the CDR3 reads CASSLRNRANEQYF. The CDR3 DNA reads TGTGCCAGCAGCTTACGCAACAGGGCCAACGAGCAGTACTTC.

This clonotype was detected ten times or more. The rearrangement uses TRBV7-2 and TRBJ2-2; 11 nucleotides agree with TRBD2. This CDR3 has 17 residues. The J segment lost 7 bases and the V segment lost 5 bases, leaving 12 bases of the junction unmatched. From germline, CDR1 is SGHTA and CDR2 FQGNSA. The CDR3 loop is CASSPKLAGALIGELFF. Written as DNA, the CDR3 is TGTGCCAGCAGCCCAAAACTAGCGGGGGCCCTCATCGGGGAGCTGTTTTTT.

The J gene is TRBJ2-6, the V gene TRBV6-1; the match to TRBD2 covers 10 bases. The germline CDR1 and CDR2 sequences are MNHNS and SASEGT. The trim removed 9 bases at V and 2 bases at J, leaving 1 base unmatched. CDR3 size: 14 residues. This CDR3 is CASLAGAGANVLTF. DNA for the CDR3: TGTGCCAGTCTAGCGGGGGCTGGGGCCAACGTCCTGACTTTC.

This clonotype was seen just once. This chain links TRBV19 with TRBJ2-7, with 9 bases that match TRBD1. In germline, CDR1 is LNHDA, CDR2 SQIVND (reference sequence). This CDR3 is built from 16 residues. V was pared by 9 bases and J by 2 bases, with 14 bases of the junction left unmatched. CDR3 loop: CASRQTTGTGTYEQYF. In nucleotides, the CDR3 is TGTGCCAGCCGTCAGACTACCGGGACAGGGACCTACGAGCAGTACTTC.

The table lists this clonotype with a few counts. The chain couples TRBV20-1 to TRBJ1-5; D not certain. The CDR3 has 13 amino acids. V lost 6 bases, J lost 6 bases, and 15 bases lay in between. The germline CDR1 and CDR2 sequences are DFQATT and SNEGSKA (reference sequence). In DNA form, the CDR3 reads TGCAGTGCGGCAGGCACTGATGGTCAGCCCCAGCATTTT. It is translated as CSAAGTDGQPQHF.

The chain carries TRBV6-1 and TRBJ2-5; 14 bases fit TRBD2. V dropped 4 bases and J dropped 1; count of bases not matched to a gene: 2. CDR1 is MNHNS and CDR2 is SASEGT in the germline V gene. This CDR3 is built from 16 residues. The CDR3 bases are TGTGCCAGCAGTGCCGGACTAGCGGGAGGCCAAGAGACCCAGTACTTC. Amino acid sequence: CASSAGLAGGQETQYF.

On this clonotype: The junction departs from germline at one end; a sequencing error may be responsible. The J gene is TRBJ1-3, the V gene TRBV15; no reliable D call. CDR1 is LNHNV, CDR2 YYDKDF, per germline (reference sequence). This CDR3 comprises 12 residues. Here the CDR3 DNA reads TGTGCCACCAGCGGCCGAGGGAACACCACATATTTT. This encodes CATSGRGNTTYF.

This clonotype has at least ten counts. The J gene is TRBJ2-6, the V gene TRBV4-1; TRBD1 or TRBD2 may be the D gene (6 bases each). The CDR3 has 15 residues. Germline V lookup: CDR1 MGHRA, CDR2 YSYEKL. V lost 2 bases and J lost 4, with 9 bases in between. The CDR3 DNA reads TGCGCCAGCAGCCAACGGGGGCTCGGGGCCAACGTCCTGACTTTC. It yields the protein CASSQRGLGANVLTF.

This clonotype has ten or more counts. The V call is TRBV14, the J call TRBJ1-5, with D possibly TRBD1 on 6 matching bases. Trimming pared 8 bases from V and 0 bases from J, leaving 17 bases between. CDR3 length: 16 residues. Germline CDR1 and CDR2: SGHDN and FVKESK. CDR3 residues: CASPRGGLDSNQPQHF. The CDR3 DNA reads TGTGCCAGCCCACGGGGGGGCTTGGATAGCAATCAGCCCCAGCATTTT.

This clonotype appeared a single time. The V call is TRBV20-1, the J call TRBJ2-7, with 10 nucleotides matching TRBD2. The CDR3 length is 16 residues. Germline CDR1 reads DFQATT; CDR2 reads SNEGSKA (reference sequence). The V and J ends lost 0 bases and 3 bases, in that order; junction bases with no gene match: 8. The CDR3, as DNA: TGCAGTGCTAGAGATCAACTAGCGGGAAGTTTCTACGAGCAGTACTTC. Its protein is CSARDQLAGSFYEQYF.

The chain employs TRBV19 and TRBJ2-7; 10 nucleotides match TRBD2. Germline values: CDR1 LNHDA, CDR2 SQIVND (reference sequence). Germline trimming cut 0 bases from V and 7 bases from J; bases unmatched to any gene: 3. The CDR3 runs to 14 residues. CDR3 nucleotide sequence: TGTGCCAGTAGTATAGATAGCGGGAGGCTTGAGCAGTACTTC. Its protein product is CASSIDSGRLEQYF.